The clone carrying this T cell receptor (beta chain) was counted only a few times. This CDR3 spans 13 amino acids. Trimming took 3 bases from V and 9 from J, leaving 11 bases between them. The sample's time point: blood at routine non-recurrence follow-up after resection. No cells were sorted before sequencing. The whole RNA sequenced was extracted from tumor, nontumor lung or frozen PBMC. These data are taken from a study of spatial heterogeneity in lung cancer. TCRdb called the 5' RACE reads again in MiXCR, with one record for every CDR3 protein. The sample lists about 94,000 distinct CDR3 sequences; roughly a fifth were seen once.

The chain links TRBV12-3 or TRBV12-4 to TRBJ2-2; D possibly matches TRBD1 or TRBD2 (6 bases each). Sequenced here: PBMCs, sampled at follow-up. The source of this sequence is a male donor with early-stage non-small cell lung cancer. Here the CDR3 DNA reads TGTGCCAGCAGTTTGGGGGGCGTCCGGGAGCTGTTTTTT. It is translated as CASSLGGVRELFF.